Each of the 27 T cell receptor beta chains below was sequenced from the same sample in a study of control samples from healthy donors and cancer patients. TCRdb's table, derived via immunoSEQ multiplex PCR, lists solely in-frame clones and lacks some. Of under 150,000 clones listed, around 86% are singletons. The sequenced sample consisted of blood. All receptors derive from a man in his forties or fifties in good health.

Only a few counts were recorded for this clone. The V and J genes are TRBV29-1 and TRBJ2-5; D possibly corresponds to TRBD2 (6 bases). The V end was cut by 7 bases, the J end by 0 bases, with 18 bases between. CDR1 SQVTM and CDR2 ANQGSEA come from the germline V gene. The CDR3 extends over 15 amino acids. The CDR3 region has the DNA TGCAGCGCCGGCGGGGCGCCAGGGAACCAAGAGACCCAGTACTTC. As protein: CSAGGAPGNQETQYF.

The sample holds one count of this clone. This sequence joins TRBV19 and TRBJ1-2; no firm D call. The germline gives CDR1 LNHDA, CDR2 SQIVND (reference sequence). The V end was cut by 2 bases, the J end by 4 bases, with 8 bases between. The CDR3 length is 13 residues. The CDR3 coding sequence is TGTGCCAGTAGTATACAGAGATCCTATGGCTACACCTTC. It encodes CASSIQRSYGYTF.

In its sample, this clone was seen once. The V gene is TRBV2, the J gene TRBJ2-7, with a possible D match to TRBD1 (5 bases). The CDR3 totals 15 residues. Germline V lookup: CDR1 SNHLY, CDR2 FYNNEI. Between the trimmed V and J ends, which lost 1 base and 6 bases, there was a span of 16 bases. CDR3 residues: CASSEGRYARGEQYF. CDR3 sequence (DNA): TGTGCCAGCAGTGAAGGTCGGTACGCTAGGGGCGAGCAGTACTTC.

The CDR3 region is CASREGRSTDTQYF. For the CDR3, the DNA is TGTGCCAGCAGAGAGGGAAGGAGCACAGATACGCAGTATTTT. The chain couples TRBV27 to TRBJ2-3, with D possibly TRBD2 on 5 matching bases. Trimming removed 6 bases at V and 0 bases at J, with 10 bases between. CDR1 is MNHEY and CDR2 is SMNVEV in the germline V gene (reference sequence). The CDR3 contains 14 residues.

This chain connects TRBV9 to TRBJ2-3; 7 bases are a match to TRBD1. Germline trimming cut 4 bases from V and 4 bases from J; bases unmatched to any gene: 12. The CDR3 runs 16 residues. Looked up from germline, CDR1 is SGDLS and CDR2 is YYNGEE. CDR3 DNA sequence: TGTGCCAGCAGCCCTAGACAGGGAGTGTTTTCAGATACGCAGTATTTT. Protein: CASSPRQGVFSDTQYF.

The V gene is TRBV30, the J gene TRBJ1-1, with a tentative D call TRBD1 (5 bases). Trimming took off 4 bases at V and 0 bases at J, with 9 bases between the two ends. The CDR3 covers 13 residues. Germline V CDR1 and CDR2: GTSNPN, SVGIG (reference sequence). DNA of the CDR3: TGTGCCTGGAAAGGCAGGGTGAACACTGAAGCTTTCTTT. Translation gives CAWKGRVNTEAFF. The full variable domain, its missing parts supplied by reference TRBV30 and TRBJ1-1, is SQTIHQWPATLVQPVGSPLSLECTVEGTSNPNLYWYRQAAGRGLQLLFYSVGIGQISSEVPQNLSASRPQDRQFILSSKKLLLSDSGFYLCAWKGRVNTEAFFGQGTRLTVV.

The gene calls are TRBV9 and TRBJ2-6, with TRBD2 matching over 11 bases. This CDR3 contains 18 residues. Trimming at V came to 0 bases and at J to 2 bases, leaving 4 bases not matched to a gene. Germline CDR1 SGDLS, CDR2 YYNGEE. CDR3 loop: CASSVELAGDPGANVLTF. Here the CDR3 DNA reads TGTGCCAGCAGCGTAGAACTAGCGGGAGACCCTGGGGCCAACGTCCTGACTTTC. The full variable domain, in which reference TRBV9 and TRBJ2-6 provide the parts outside the CDR3, is DSGVTQTPKHLITATGQRVTLRCSPRSGDLSVYWYQQSLDQGLQFLIQYYNGEERAKGNILERFSAQQFPDLHSELNLSSLELGDSALYFCASSVELAGDPGANVLTFGAGSRLTVL.

The chain has TRBV27 and TRBJ2-2, with TRBD2 as a possible D gene (5 bases). This CDR3 comprises 15 residues. Germline V lookup: CDR1 MNHEY, CDR2 SMNVEV (reference sequence). V was cut by 5 bases and J by 2 bases, with 12 bases left in between. The CDR3 coding sequence is TGTGCCAGCAGTCACTTGAGGGTTAACACCGGGGAGCTGTTTTTT. Its translation is CASSHLRVNTGELFF.

This chain joins TRBV27 and TRBJ1-6, with TRBD1 matching over 9 bases. Germline assignment: CDR1 MNHEY and CDR2 SMNVEV (reference sequence). Unmatched junction bases numbered 5, after V lost 7 bases and J lost 10 bases. The length of the CDR3 is 13 residues. CDR3 DNA sequence: TGTGCCAGCACCACGGACAGGGGCTCACCCCTCCACTTT. Its translation is CASTTDRGSPLHF.

This rearrangement joins TRBV24-1 to TRBJ2-5; 14 nucleotides match TRBD2. Germline V lookup: CDR1 KGHDR, CDR2 SFDVKD. J lost 3 bases, V lost 0 bases, and 5 bases had no gene match. CDR3 length: 18 residues. Here the CDR3 DNA reads TGTGCCACCAGTGATTTGGGGACTAGCGGGGGACTCAAAGAGACCCAGTACTTC. Its translation is CATSDLGTSGGLKETQYF.

As regards this clone: Distinct nucleotide sequences in the sample also encode this CDR3. The chain carries TRBV7-2 and TRBJ2-1, with TRBD1 matching over 9 bases. V gave up 5 bases and J gave up 4 bases; unmatched junction bases: 6. Per the germline V gene, CDR1 is SGHTA and CDR2 is FQGNSA. This CDR3 region has 15 residues. The CDR3 DNA reads as TGTGCCAGCAGCCGGGGACAGGGCACTTACAATGAGCAGTTCTTC. This translates into CASSRGQGTYNEQFF.

The chain uses TRBV2 and TRBJ2-7, with 7 bases aligning to TRBD1. The CDR3 totals 14 residues. Germline V gene sequence: CDR1 SNHLY, CDR2 FYNNEI. Unmatched junction bases numbered 6, after V lost 5 bases and J lost 2 bases. CDR3 nucleotides: TGTGCCAGCAGTCCCAATGACAGGGCCTACGAGCAGTACTTC. Its protein product is CASSPNDRAYEQYF.

The CDR3 spells CASSMPSSYNSPLHF. The CDR3 DNA is TGTGCCAGCAGCATGCCGAGCTCCTATAATTCACCCCTCCACTTT. The V and J genes are TRBV5-5 and TRBJ1-6; D unresolved. The CDR3 is made up of 15 amino acids. Germline lookup yields CDR1 SGHKS and CDR2 YYEKEE (reference sequence). The V gene lost 4 bases and the J gene lost 0 bases, with 8 bases spanning the gap.

J is TRBJ1-5 and V is TRBV18, with 8 bases that match TRBD1. V gave up 4 bases and J gave up 1 base; unmatched junction bases: 6. The CDR3 runs to 16 residues. Germline values: CDR1 KGHSH, CDR2 LQKENI. The CDR3 is CASSLEQGGSNQPQHF. The DNA of the CDR3 is TGTGCCAGCTCACTAGAACAGGGGGGGAGCAATCAGCCCCAGCATTTT.

The chain is built from TRBV7-9 and TRBJ1-4; TRBD1 aligns across 10 bases. The CDR3 loop spans 15 amino acids. After removal of 6 bases from V and 7 bases from J, the junction contained 8 bases not matched to a gene. Germline values: CDR1 SEHNR, CDR2 FQNEAQ (reference sequence). The CDR3 DNA sequence: TGTGCCAGCAGGGGGACAGGGGCCGGTAGTGAAAAACTGTTTTTT. This codes for CASRGTGAGSEKLFF.

This chain joins TRBV7-2 and TRBJ2-3, with no clear D. V was trimmed by 3 bases and J by 5 bases, leaving 12 bases between them. The CDR3 has 14 amino acids. The germline V gene has CDR1 SGHTA and CDR2 FQGNSA. The CDR3: CASSFDLTRDTQYF. CDR3 nucleotide sequence: TGTGCCAGCAGCTTCGATCTGACGCGAGATACGCAGTATTTT.

J is TRBJ1-1 and V is TRBV12-3 or TRBV12-4, with no clear D. The ends were cut back, 4 bases at V and 2 bases at J, with 8 bases in the middle. This CDR3 is built from 13 residues. The CDR3 DNA reads TGTGCCAGCAGTTACCCGAGAAACACTGAAGCTTTCTTT. The encoded protein is CASSYPRNTEAFF.

This chain joins TRBV7-2 and TRBJ1-1; D not certain. The CDR3 contains 13 residues. Germline lookup yields CDR1 SGHTA and CDR2 FQGNSA. Trimming took 4 bases from V and 0 from J, leaving 6 bases between them. In nucleotides, the CDR3 is TGTGCCAGCAGCTCGTACTTGAACACTGAAGCTTTCTTT. The encoded protein is CASSSYLNTEAFF. The whole variable domain, filled in from reference TRBV7-2 and TRBJ1-1, reads GAGVSQSPSNKVTEKGKDVELRCDPISGHTALYWYRQSLGQGLEFLIYFQGNSAPDKSGLPSDRFSAERTGGSVSTLTIQRTQQEDSAVYLCASSSYLNTEAFFGQGTRLTVV.

The V call is TRBV4-1, the J call TRBJ1-4; D remains ambiguous. Germline V gives CDR1 MGHRA, CDR2 YSYEKL. This CDR3 contains 15 residues. The V end was cut by 0 bases, the J end by 6 bases, with 11 bases between. DNA of the CDR3: TGCGCCAGCAGCCAAGAAGGGTCCCTTTATGAAAAACTGTTTTTT. This encodes CASSQEGSLYEKLFF.

The chain employs TRBV3-1 (or the pseudogene TRBV3-2) and TRBJ1-5; 8 positions agree with TRBD1. With V trimmed by 4 bases and J by 6 bases, 5 bases remained unmatched. Germline-derived CDR1 and CDR2 are LGHDT and YNNKEL (reference sequence). This CDR3 has 14 residues. The chain's CDR3 is CASSPHRGGQPQHF. The DNA of the CDR3 is TGTGCCAGCAGCCCCCACAGGGGGGGTCAGCCCCAGCATTTT.

CDR3 residues: CASSYALARQREAFF. CDR3 coding DNA: TGCGCCAGCAGCTATGCCCTCGCCCGACAGCGTGAAGCTTTCTTT. The rearrangement joins TRBV5-1 to TRBJ1-1; D is possibly TRBD1 (5 bases). This CDR3 region has 15 residues. Germline CDR1 SGHRS, CDR2 YFSETQ. The germline V and J ends were trimmed by 3 bases and 7 bases, with 19 bases remaining between them.

The chain recombines TRBV29-1 with TRBJ2-5; D is possibly TRBD2 (6 bases). The CDR3 sequence is 14 residues long. Germline V gene lookup returns CDR1 SQVTM and CDR2 ANQGSEA. Trimming took 4 bases from V and 4 from J, leaving 16 bases between them. In DNA, the CDR3 is TGCAGCGTTGGAGGAGGGGCTACTTTAGAGACCCAGTACTTC. Its protein product is CSVGGGATLETQYF. The entire variable domain, with the rest obtained from reference TRBV29-1 and TRBJ2-5, is as follows: SAVISQKPSRDICQRGTSLTIQCQVDSQVTMMFWYRQQPGQSLTLIATANQGSEATYESGFVIDKFPISRPNLTFSTLTVSNMSPEDSSIYLCSVGGGATLETQYFGPGTRLLVL.

The chain carries TRBV19 and TRBJ1-2; no firm D call. The CDR3 has 10 amino acids. Trimming removed 3 bases from V and 14 bases from J, with 10 bases in between. Per germline, CDR1 LNHDA and CDR2 SQIVND (reference sequence). The DNA of the CDR3 is TGTGCCAGTAGTATCCTAGGGAGAACCTTC. Amino acids: CASSILGRTF.

V usage is TRBV29-1 and J usage is TRBJ2-5; 11 bases line up with TRBD2. The V segment lost 0 bases and the J segment 5 bases; nucleotides outside the gene matches: 8. The CDR3 totals 16 residues. Germline V lookup: CDR1 SQVTM, CDR2 ANQGSEA. The CDR3 protein is CSVEDPGLAGQETQYF. The CDR3 DNA follows: TGCAGCGTTGAAGATCCAGGACTAGCGGGCCAGGAGACCCAGTACTTC.

The chain uses TRBV25-1 and TRBJ2-1, with 9 bases aligning to TRBD1. The ends lost 8 bases at V and 2 bases at J; junction bases unmatched: 7. Germline CDR1 reads MGHDK; CDR2 reads SYGVNS. This CDR3 spans 15 amino acids. This chain's CDR3 is CASERQGVTYNEQFF. The CDR3 nucleotides read TGTGCCAGCGAAAGACAGGGGGTAACCTACAATGAGCAGTTCTTC.

This chain joins TRBV6-6 and TRBJ2-7; TRBD2 agrees at 9 bases. The CDR3 covers 15 residues. Germline V gene sequence: CDR1 MNHNY, CDR2 SVGAGI (reference sequence). V dropped 4 bases and J dropped 3; count of bases not matched to a gene: 7. Written as DNA, the CDR3 is TGTGCCAGCAGTTCGATAGCGGGGGCCATCTACGAGCAGTACTTC. Translation gives CASSSIAGAIYEQYF.

The J gene is TRBJ2-7, the V gene TRBV5-1; D is undetermined. CDR3 length equals 13 residues. Germline assignment: CDR1 SGHRS and CDR2 YFSETQ. V lost 0 bases to trimming and J lost 3 bases, with 7 bases between them. The CDR3: CASSLGEYYEQYF. CDR3 DNA sequence: TGCGCCAGCAGCTTGGGTGAATACTACGAGCAGTACTTC.